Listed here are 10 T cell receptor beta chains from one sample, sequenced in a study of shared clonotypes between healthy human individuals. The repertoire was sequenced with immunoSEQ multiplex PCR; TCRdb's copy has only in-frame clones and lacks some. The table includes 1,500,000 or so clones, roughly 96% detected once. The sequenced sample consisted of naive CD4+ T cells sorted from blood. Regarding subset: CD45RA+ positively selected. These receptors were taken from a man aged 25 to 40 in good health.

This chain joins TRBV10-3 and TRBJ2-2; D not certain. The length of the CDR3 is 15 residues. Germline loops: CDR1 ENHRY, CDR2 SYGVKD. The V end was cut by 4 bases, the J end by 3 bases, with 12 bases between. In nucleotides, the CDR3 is TGTGCCATCAGTGGGTCGGACCTATACACCGGGGAGCTGTTTTTT. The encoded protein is CAISGSDLYTGELFF.

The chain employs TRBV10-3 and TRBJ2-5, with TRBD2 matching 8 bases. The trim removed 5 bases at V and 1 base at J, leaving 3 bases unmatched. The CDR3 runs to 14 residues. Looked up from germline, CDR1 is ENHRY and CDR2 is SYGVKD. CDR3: CAISRSGSQETQYF. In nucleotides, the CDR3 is TGTGCCATCAGTCGGAGCGGGAGCCAAGAGACCCAGTACTTC.

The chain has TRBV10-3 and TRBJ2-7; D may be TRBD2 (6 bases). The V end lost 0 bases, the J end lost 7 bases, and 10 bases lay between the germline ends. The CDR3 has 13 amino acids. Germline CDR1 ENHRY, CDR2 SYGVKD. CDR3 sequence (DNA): TGTGCCATCAGTGAGTCGACTAGAGAGGAGCAGTACTTC. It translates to CAISESTREEQYF.

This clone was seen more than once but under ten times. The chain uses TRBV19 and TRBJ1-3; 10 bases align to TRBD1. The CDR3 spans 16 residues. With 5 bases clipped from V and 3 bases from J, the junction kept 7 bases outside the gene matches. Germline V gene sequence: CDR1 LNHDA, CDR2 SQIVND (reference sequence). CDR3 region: CASSLWDRGSGNTIYF. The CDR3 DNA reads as TGTGCCAGTAGTTTGTGGGACAGGGGTAGTGGAAACACCATATATTTT.

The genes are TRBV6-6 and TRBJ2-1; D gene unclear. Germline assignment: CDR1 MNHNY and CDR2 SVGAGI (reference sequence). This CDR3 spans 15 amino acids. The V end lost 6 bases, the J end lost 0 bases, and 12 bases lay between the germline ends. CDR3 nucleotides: TGTGCCAGCAGCTCACCTGAAAGCTCCTACAATGAGCAGTTCTTC. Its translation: CASSSPESSYNEQFF.

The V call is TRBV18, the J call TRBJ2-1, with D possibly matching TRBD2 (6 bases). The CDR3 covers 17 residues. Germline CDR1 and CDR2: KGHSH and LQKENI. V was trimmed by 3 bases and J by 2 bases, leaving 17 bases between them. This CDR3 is CASSPQMLGGAYNEQFF. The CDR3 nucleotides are TGTGCCAGCTCACCCCAGATGTTGGGCGGGGCCTACAATGAGCAGTTCTTC. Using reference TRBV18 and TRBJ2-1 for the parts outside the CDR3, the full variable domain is NAGVMQNPRHLVRRRGQEARLRCSPMKGHSHVYWYRQLPEEGLKFMVYLQKENIIDESGMPKERFSAEFPKEGPSILRIQQVVRGDSAAYFCASSPQMLGGAYNEQFFGPGTRLTVL.

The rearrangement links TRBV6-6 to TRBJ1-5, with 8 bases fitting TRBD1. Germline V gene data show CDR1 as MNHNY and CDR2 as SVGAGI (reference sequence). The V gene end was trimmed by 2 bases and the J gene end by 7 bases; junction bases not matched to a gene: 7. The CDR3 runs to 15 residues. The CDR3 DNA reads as TGTGCCAGCAGTTACCGTGACAGGGGTTGGCAGCCCCAGCATTTT. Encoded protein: CASSYRDRGWQPQHF.

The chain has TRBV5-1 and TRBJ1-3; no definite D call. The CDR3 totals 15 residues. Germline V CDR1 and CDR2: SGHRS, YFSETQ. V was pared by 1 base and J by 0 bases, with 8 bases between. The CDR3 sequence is CASSLQADSGNTIYF. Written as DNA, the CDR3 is TGCGCCAGCAGCTTGCAGGCAGACTCTGGAAACACCATATATTTT.

CDR3 nucleotides: TGTGCCAGCAGCCTGAAGGGACAGCCTCAAGAGACCCAGTACTTC. Protein product: CASSLKGQPQETQYF. The genes are TRBV11-2 and TRBJ2-5; 7 bases align to TRBD1. Germline lookup yields CDR1 SGHAT and CDR2 FQNNGV. With V trimmed by 5 bases and J by 2 bases, 8 bases remained unmatched. There are 15 residues in the CDR3.

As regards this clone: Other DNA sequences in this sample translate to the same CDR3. The chain's CDR3 is CASSQDSNQPQHF. The CDR3 DNA reads TGTGCCAGCAGCCAAGATTCCAATCAGCCCCAGCATTTT. The chain links TRBV14 to TRBJ1-5; D is unresolved. V shed 0 bases and J shed 3 bases, with 3 bases lying between them. From germline, CDR1 is SGHDN and CDR2 FVKESK. The CDR3 loop spans 13 amino acids.